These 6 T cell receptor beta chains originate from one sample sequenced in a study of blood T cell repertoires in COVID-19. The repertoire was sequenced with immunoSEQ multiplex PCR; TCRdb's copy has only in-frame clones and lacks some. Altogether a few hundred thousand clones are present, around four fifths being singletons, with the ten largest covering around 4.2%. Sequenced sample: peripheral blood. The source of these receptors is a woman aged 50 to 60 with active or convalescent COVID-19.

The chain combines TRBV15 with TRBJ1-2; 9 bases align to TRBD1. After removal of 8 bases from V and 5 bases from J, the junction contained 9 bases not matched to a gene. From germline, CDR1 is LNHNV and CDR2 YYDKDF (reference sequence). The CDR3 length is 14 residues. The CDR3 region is CATLPDRGFYGYTF. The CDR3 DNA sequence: TGTGCCACCCTCCCGGACAGGGGCTTTTATGGCTACACCTTC.

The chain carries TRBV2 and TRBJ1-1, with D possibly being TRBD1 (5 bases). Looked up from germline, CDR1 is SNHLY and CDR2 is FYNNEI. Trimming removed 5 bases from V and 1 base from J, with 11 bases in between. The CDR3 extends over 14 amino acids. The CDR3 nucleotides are TGTGCCAGCAGTTTGGAAACAGGGAACACTGAAGCTTTCTTT. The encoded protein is CASSLETGNTEAFF.

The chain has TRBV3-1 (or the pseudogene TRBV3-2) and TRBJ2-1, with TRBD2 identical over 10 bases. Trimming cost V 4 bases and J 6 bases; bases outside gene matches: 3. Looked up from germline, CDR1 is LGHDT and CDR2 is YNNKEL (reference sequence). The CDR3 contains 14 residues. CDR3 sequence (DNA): TGTGCCAGCAGCCCGCTAGCGGGAGCCAATGAGCAGTTCTTC. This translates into CASSPLAGANEQFF.

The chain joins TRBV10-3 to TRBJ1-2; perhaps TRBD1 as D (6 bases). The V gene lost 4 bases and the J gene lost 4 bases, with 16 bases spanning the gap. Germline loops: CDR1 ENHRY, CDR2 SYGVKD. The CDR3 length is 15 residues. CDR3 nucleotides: TGTGCCATCAGTGCGGACCCACAGGGACCCTATGGCTACACCTTC. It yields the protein CAISADPQGPYGYTF.

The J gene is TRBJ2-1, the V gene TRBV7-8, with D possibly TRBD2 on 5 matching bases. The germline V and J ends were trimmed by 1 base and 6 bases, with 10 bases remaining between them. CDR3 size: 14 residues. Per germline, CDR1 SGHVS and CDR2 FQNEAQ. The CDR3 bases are TGTGCCAGCAGCTTAGTCGGGGTTGCCAATGAGCAGTTCTTC. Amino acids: CASSLVGVANEQFF.

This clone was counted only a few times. This chain's CDR3 is CASSYVAGSSNEQFF. The CDR3 region has the DNA TGCGCCAGCAGCTATGTAGCGGGGTCTAGCAATGAGCAGTTCTTC. The gene calls are TRBV4-1 and TRBJ2-1; the match to TRBD2 covers 8 bases. The CDR3 is 15 residues long. Unmatched junction bases numbered 9, after V lost 5 bases and J lost 6 bases. Germline V CDR1 and CDR2: MGHRA, YSYEKL.